The next 7 T cell receptor beta chains were all read from a single sample in a study of neoadjuvant anti-PD-1 for oral cavity cancer. TCRdb keeps only in-frame clones here, not all; method: immunoSEQ multiplex PCR. The sample holds more than 6,500 clones, under 55% seen once. The source was tumor tissue, collected before nivolumab (anti-PD-1) treatment. All receptors derive from a person between 40 and 85 years old with oral cavity squamous cell carcinoma.

The chain combines TRBV5-1 with TRBJ1-2; 8 positions agree with TRBD1. This CDR3 comprises 15 residues. The junction had 4 bases not matched to a gene; V was cut back by 3 bases and J by 0 bases. CDR1 is SGHRS, CDR2 YFSETQ, per germline. Here the CDR3 reads CASSSRQGTNYGYTF. The CDR3 nucleotides read TGCGCCAGCAGCTCCAGACAGGGGACTAACTATGGCTACACCTTC.

A few counts support this clone. The genes are TRBV9 and TRBJ1-1; no firm D call. The CDR3 totals 16 residues. Trimming removed 4 bases at V and 1 base at J, with 17 bases between. Germline CDR1 and CDR2: SGDLS and YYNGEE. The CDR3, as DNA: TGTGCCAGCAGCCCCCCGCCTGGGCGGGGGAACACTGAAGCTTTCTTT. Amino acids: CASSPPPGRGNTEAFF. Full variable domain (rest looked up from reference TRBV9 and TRBJ1-1): DSGVTQTPKHLITATGQRVTLRCSPRSGDLSVYWYQQSLDQGLQFLIQYYNGEERAKGNILERFSAQQFPDLHSELNLSSLELGDSALYFCASSPPPGRGNTEAFFGQGTRLTVV.

The rearrangement joins TRBV10-3 to TRBJ1-1; 10 bases fit TRBD1. Germline loops: CDR1 ENHRY, CDR2 SYGVKD. The V segment lost 0 bases and the J segment 7 bases; nucleotides outside the gene matches: 2. This CDR3 spans 14 amino acids. The CDR3 here is CAISESRDRGEAFF. The CDR3 DNA reads TGTGCCATCAGTGAGTCGAGGGACAGGGGTGAAGCTTTCTTT.

This clone was detected only a few times. V usage is TRBV6-5 and J usage is TRBJ2-7, with D possibly matching TRBD2 (6 bases). This CDR3 spans 13 amino acids. Trimming removed 4 bases from V and 6 bases from J, with 13 bases in between. Germline V gives CDR1 MNHEY, CDR2 SVGAGI. The DNA of the CDR3 is TGTGCCAGCAGTTCCCCCGCGCGGGGCGAGCAGTACTTC. Translated, it gives CASSSPARGEQYF.

This clone appeared a few times. This sequence joins TRBV7-9 and TRBJ2-3; D is tentatively TRBD1 or TRBD2 (5 bases each). V was trimmed by 1 base and J by 5 bases, leaving 10 bases between them. The V gene's germline CDR1 is SEHNR and CDR2 FQNEAQ (reference sequence). The CDR3 consists of 14 residues. This CDR3 reads CASSLGGKLDTQYF. CDR3 in DNA: TGTGCCAGCAGCTTAGGGGGGAAATTAGATACGCAGTATTTT.

In its sample, this clone was seen a few times. V usage is TRBV15 and J usage is TRBJ2-3, with a weak D call TRBD1 (6 bases). Trimming removed 0 bases at V and 5 bases at J, with 27 bases between. The CDR3 contains 20 residues. The V gene's germline CDR1 is LNHNV and CDR2 YYDKDF (reference sequence). The CDR3 nucleotides read TGTGCCACCAGCAGAGATAGGGGACAAGGCGGATCTGCCTTAGAAGATACGCAGTATTTT. Translated: CATSRDRGQGGSALEDTQYF.

This clone appeared a few times. This chain uses TRBV11-2 with TRBJ2-7, with D perhaps TRBD2 (6 bases). The V gene's germline CDR1 is SGHAT and CDR2 FQNNGV. V shed 2 bases and J shed 4 bases, with 12 bases lying between them. CDR3 length: 14 amino acids. This chain's CDR3 is CASSLIGGEYEQYF. CDR3 bases: TGTGCCAGCAGCTTAATCGGCGGGGAGTACGAGCAGTACTTC. Variable domain in full (rest from reference TRBV11-2 and TRBJ2-7): EAGVAQSPRYKIIEKRQSVAFWCNPISGHATLYWYQQILGQGPKLLIQFQNNGVVDDSQLPKDRFSAERLKGVDSTLKIQPAKLEDSAVYLCASSLIGGEYEQYFGPGTRLTVT.